This T cell receptor beta chain came from a study of beta chain features in type 1 diabetes. About the study: Patients looked much like healthy donors when it came to age, gender and cell yields.

This clone was counted between two and nine times. Germline CDR1 reads SGDLS; CDR2 reads YYNGEE. The CDR3 is 16 amino acids. The V segment lost 0 bases and the J segment 5 bases; nucleotides outside the gene matches: 8. Since all of the isolated RNA was reverse transcribed, expressed TCRB transcripts were what got sequenced. Read counts averaged approximately 3.5 million for samples of naive, central memory and regulatory T cells. Libraries were prepared by immunoSEQ multiplex PCR; TCRdb keeps only in-frame clonotypes and omits some of them. The sample lists just over 600,000 clones, roughly a sixth occurring once. Using CD45RO/CCR7/CD25/CD127/CD95/CD27, CD4+ naive, central memory, regulatory and stem cell-like memory cells were sorted. Purities in excess of 95% were seen in all sorted populations.

The chain recombines TRBV9 with TRBJ2-5; 9 bases fit TRBD2. The material sequenced was naive CD4+ T cells from blood. This clonotype was obtained from a man aged 18-30 years in good health. Written as DNA, the CDR3 is TGTGCCAGCAGCGTAGAACTAGCGGGTGGAAAGGAGACCCAGTACTTC. It codes for CASSVELAGGKETQYF. The variable domain in full, with the rest retrieved from reference TRBV9 and TRBJ2-5, is DSGVTQTPKHLITATGQRVTLRCSPRSGDLSVYWYQQSLDQGLQFLIQYYNGEERAKGNILERFSAQQFPDLHSELNLSSLELGDSALYFCASSVELAGGKETQYFGPGTRLLVL.